The 6 T cell receptor beta chains below were found in one sample sequenced in a study of blood T cell repertoires in COVID-19 (dated by TCRdb to the early 2020s). Receptors were amplified or captured by the immunoSEQ multiplex PCR assay. The table was pulled from immuneACCESS by TCRdb, which kept in-frame rearrangements only. Such tables lose some clones; where checked, under half of the loss comes from unresolved V genes, and the rest has no known cause. Counted in this sample were 430,000 or so clones; around nine tenths of them appeared once. The ten biggest clones cover 1.5% to 2% of the sample. Sequencing was carried out using PBMCs or T cells enriched from blood (not recorded which). These receptor sequences come from a woman aged 40 to 55 who had recovered from COVID-19.

A single count supports this clone. J is TRBJ2-1 and V is TRBV13; the D is unclear. This CDR3 has 13 amino acids. Germline CDR1 is PRHDT and CDR2 is FYEKMQ (reference sequence). V was pared by 1 base and J by 9 bases, with 10 bases between. For the CDR3, the DNA is TGTGCCAGCAGCTTAGATACAGCCAGTGAGCAGTTCTTC. This encodes CASSLDTASEQFF.

V gene TRBV15 combines with J gene TRBJ1-2; 9 bases are a match to TRBD1. With V trimmed by 5 bases and J by 1 base, 8 bases remained unmatched. The CDR3 length is 16 residues. Germline V gene lookup returns CDR1 LNHNV and CDR2 YYDKDF (reference sequence). CDR3 amino acids: CATSFSTGGVNYGYTF. CDR3 nucleotide sequence: TGTGCCACCAGCTTTTCGACAGGGGGAGTTAACTATGGCTACACCTTC.

This chain uses TRBV7-9 with TRBJ2-3; D may be TRBD1 (5 bases). Trimming pared 5 bases from V and 0 bases from J, leaving 12 bases between. The CDR3 is 15 residues long. Germline loops: CDR1 SEHNR, CDR2 FQNEAQ (reference sequence). CDR3 in amino acids: CASSPTERSTDTQYF. CDR3 in DNA: TGTGCCAGCAGCCCGACAGAACGGAGCACAGATACGCAGTATTTT. Complete variable domain (other parts from reference TRBV7-9 and TRBJ2-3): DTGVSQNPRHKITKRGQNVTFRCDPISEHNRLYWYRQTLGQGPEFLTYFQNEAQLEKSRLLSDRFSAERPKGSFSTLEIQRTEQGDSAMYLCASSPTERSTDTQYFGPGTRLTVL.

The V call is TRBV6-1, the J call TRBJ2-4, with D maybe TRBD2 (5 bases). V lost 2 bases and J lost 0, with 11 bases in between. Germline loops: CDR1 MNHNS, CDR2 SASEGT. The CDR3 is 16 residues long. DNA of the CDR3: TGTGCCAGCAGTGAATACGGCGGGCTAGCCAAAAACATTCAGTACTTC. Its protein is CASSEYGGLAKNIQYF.

This clone showed up just once. The chain has TRBV29-1 and TRBJ1-2; D ambiguous. V lost 4 bases, J lost 0 bases, and 9 bases lay in between. Germline V lookup: CDR1 SQVTM, CDR2 ANQGSEA. CDR3 length: 13 residues. CDR3 sequence (DNA): TGCAGCGTTGGGGAGGCGGCTAACTATGGCTACACCTTC. Protein sequence: CSVGEAANYGYTF.

The chain is built from TRBV29-1 and TRBJ1-1; D is ambiguous. This CDR3 is 12 amino acids long. Germline loops: CDR1 SQVTM, CDR2 ANQGSEA. V lost 4 bases and J 3 bases, leaving 9 bases between the germline ends. The DNA of the CDR3 is TGCAGCGTTGGCAGGCTGGACACTGAAGCTTTCTTT. Translated, it gives CSVGRLDTEAFF.